This passage covers 11 T cell receptor beta chains from one sample sequenced in a study of HIV-infected patients and healthy controls. TCRdb reprocessed the 5' RACE reads with MiXCR, giving one entry per CDR3 protein. The table has roughly 18,000 distinct CDR3 sequences, about a sixth seen once; the top ten hold less than 30%. The sample comprised CD8+ T cells from blood. The source of these receptors is a human donor in good health.

This clonotype came up a few times. This chain connects TRBV12-3 or TRBV12-4 to TRBJ2-3; D possibly corresponds to TRBD2 (6 bases). There are 15 residues in the CDR3. With 5 bases removed from V and 2 bases from J, the gap between germline ends came to 14 bases. The CDR3 loop is CASSLKAGYTDTQYF. DNA of the CDR3: TGTGCCAGCAGTCTTAAGGCGGGATACACAGATACGCAGTATTTT.

This clonotype ranks as medium-sized. This chain links TRBV28 with TRBJ2-7; a weak D match, TRBD2 (6 bases). CDR3 length equals 13 residues. Trimming took off 10 bases at V and 3 bases at J, with 16 bases between the two ends. Germline V lookup: CDR1 MDHEN, CDR2 SYDVKM. CDR3 coding DNA: TGTGCCACAAGTAGGAGGGGTTACTACGAGCAGTACTTC. As protein: CATSRRGYYEQYF.

Of note for this clonotype: With a much larger clone just one base away, this may be a read error. J is TRBJ1-1 and V is TRBV5-4, with a possible D match to TRBD1 (6 bases). The CDR3 is made up of 13 amino acids. Trimming removed 2 bases from V and 9 bases from J, with 14 bases in between. The germline V gene has CDR1 SGHNT and CDR2 YYREEE (reference sequence). As DNA, the CDR3 is TGTGCCAGCAGCTTAGGCAGGGGAGGAAAAGCTTTCTTT. Amino acids: CASSLGRGGKAFF.

This clonotype has a single count. V usage is TRBV11-2 and J usage is TRBJ1-1; 8 bases match TRBD1. CDR1 and CDR2 (germline): SGHAT, FQNNGV. The CDR3 is 15 residues long. V lost 5 bases, J lost 4 bases, and 9 bases stayed unmatched. The CDR3 region has the DNA TGTGCCAGCAGCGCGACAGGGGTCGGGTCCACTGAAGCTTTCTTT. Translated, it gives CASSATGVGSTEAFF. Full variable domain (missing parts from reference TRBV11-2 and TRBJ1-1): EAGVAQSPRYKIIEKRQSVAFWCNPISGHATLYWYQQILGQGPKLLIQFQNNGVVDDSQLPKDRFSAERLKGVDSTLKIQPAKLEDSAVYLCASSATGVGSTEAFFGQGTRLTVV.

The CDR3 is CASSQGGNTEAFF. CDR3 nucleotide sequence: TGTGCCAGCAGTCAAGGGGGGAACACTGAAGCTTTCTTT. The rearrangement joins TRBV12-3 or TRBV12-4 to TRBJ1-1, with D perhaps TRBD1 (6 bases). This CDR3 has 13 residues. Trimming took 5 bases from V and 1 from J, leaving 8 bases between them.

The gene calls are TRBV14 and TRBJ2-7; D is uncertain. The CDR3 contains 15 residues. Per the germline V gene, CDR1 is SGHDN and CDR2 is FVKESK. V was clipped by 0 bases and J by 3 bases, with 12 bases between them. Here the CDR3 DNA reads TGTGCCAGCAGCCAAGATCTAGGTTGGGGCTACGAGCAGTACTTC. Its translation is CASSQDLGWGYEQYF.

This clonotype was picked up a small number of times. The chain employs TRBV18 and TRBJ2-1, with D possibly TRBD1 on 5 matching bases. This CDR3 comprises 14 residues. V lost 3 bases and J 10 bases, leaving 16 bases between the germline ends. Germline values: CDR1 KGHSH, CDR2 LQKENI. Here the CDR3 reads CASSPTQYGAEQFF. CDR3 sequence (DNA): TGTGCCAGCTCACCGACTCAGTATGGGGCGGAGCAGTTCTTC.

The rearrangement uses TRBV25-1 and TRBJ2-3; tentatively, D is TRBD2 (5 bases). Trimming pared 6 bases from V and 3 bases from J, leaving 22 bases between. Germline assignment: CDR1 MGHDK and CDR2 SYGVNS. CDR3 length: 17 amino acids. The CDR3 nucleotides read TGTGCCAGCAGACCCTATTTCGAGACACGAGGGACAGATACGCAGTATTTT. The encoded protein is CASRPYFETRGTDTQYF. Together with reference TRBV25-1 and TRBJ2-3, the CDR3 gives the full variable domain: EADIYQTPRYLVIGTGKKITLECSQTMGHDKMYWYQQDPGMELHLIHYSYGVNSTEKGDLSSESTVSRIRTEHFPLTLESARPSHTSQYLCASRPYFETRGTDTQYFGPGTRLTVL.

A note on this clonotype: One base away lies a much larger clone, so this may be a sequencing read error. This chain connects TRBV6-5 to TRBJ2-2; D is uncertain. This CDR3 is 19 amino acids long. Germline CDR1 reads MNHEY; CDR2 reads SVGAGI. CDR3 loop: CTSSYSKGLGGANTGELFF. In DNA, the CDR3 is TGTACCAGCAGTTACTCGAAAGGTTTGGGTGGGGCGAACACCGGGGAGCTGTTTTTT.

The chain employs TRBV7-9 and TRBJ1-1; no clear D gene. Germline loops: CDR1 SEHNR, CDR2 FQNEAQ (reference sequence). The CDR3 totals 12 residues. V dropped 3 bases and J dropped 1 base, with 3 bases sitting between them. This chain's CDR3 is CASSLENTEAFF. DNA of the CDR3: TGTGCCAGCAGCTTGGAGAACACTGAAGCTTTCTTT.

This clonotype was seen a handful of times. V usage is TRBV25-1 and J usage is TRBJ2-5; TRBD1 or TRBD2 may be the D gene (5 bases each). V lost 3 bases, J lost 5 bases, and 13 bases lay in between. CDR1 MGHDK and CDR2 SYGVNS come from the germline V gene. The CDR3 contains 14 residues. This CDR3 is CASSERQGVETQYF. The DNA for the CDR3 is TGTGCCAGCAGTGAGAGGCAGGGAGTGGAGACCCAGTACTTC.